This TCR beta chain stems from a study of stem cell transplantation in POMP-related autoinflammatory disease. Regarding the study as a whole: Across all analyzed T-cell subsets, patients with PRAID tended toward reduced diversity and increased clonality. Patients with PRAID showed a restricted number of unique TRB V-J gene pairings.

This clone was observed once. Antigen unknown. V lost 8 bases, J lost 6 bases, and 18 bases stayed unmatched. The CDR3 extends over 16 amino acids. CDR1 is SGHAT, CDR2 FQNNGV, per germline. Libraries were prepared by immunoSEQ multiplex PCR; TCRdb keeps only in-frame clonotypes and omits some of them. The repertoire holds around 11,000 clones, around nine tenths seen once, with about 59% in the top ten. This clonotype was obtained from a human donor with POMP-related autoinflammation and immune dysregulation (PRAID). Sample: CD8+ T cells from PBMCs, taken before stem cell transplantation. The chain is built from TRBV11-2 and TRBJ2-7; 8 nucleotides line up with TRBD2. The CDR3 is CASQLLASGSSAEQYF. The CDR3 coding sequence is TGTGCCAGCCAGTTGTTGGCGAGCGGGAGCTCGGCCGAGCAGTACTTC.